Listed below are T cell receptor beta chains from one sample, sequenced in a study of post-analysis software for immune sequencing data. TCRdb ran MiXCR on the PCR reads and lists one entry per CDR3 protein. Of about 770,000 distinct CDR3 sequences listed, about half are singletons. Sequenced input: blood. The source is a girl aged 10-17 years with multiple sclerosis. Each CDR3 is given with its conserved first and last residue. The order of the fields is J gene, D gene, clone size, V gene, CDR3 DNA, CDR3 protein. The D gene is left open where the match is weak. Size is omitted from some rows. Given values are once, few, many or a class for expanded clones.

J gene: TRBJ2-5; D gene: NA; clone size: NA; V gene: TRBV18; CDR3 DNA: TGTGCCAGCTCACCACGGATGTCGGAGACCCAGTACTTC; CDR3 protein: CASSPRMSETQYF
J gene: TRBJ2-7; D gene: TRBD2; clone size: NA; V gene: TRBV18; CDR3 DNA: TGTGCCAGCTCACCACGTCCTAGCGGGAGCTACGAGCAGTACTTC; CDR3 protein: CASSPRPSGSYEQYF
J gene: TRBJ1-5; D gene: NA; clone size: NA; V gene: TRBV7-2; CDR3 DNA: TGTGCCAGCAGCCCTATCTTCGACAGGTTCGGCAATCAGCCCCAGCATTTT; CDR3 protein: CASSPIFDRFGNQPQHF
J gene: TRBJ2-5; D gene: NA; clone size: few; V gene: TRBV6-5; CDR3 DNA: TGTGCCAGCGGCCCCTTTATGGGGACCCAGTACTTC; CDR3 protein: CASGPFMGTQYF
J gene: TRBJ2-6; D gene: NA; clone size: few; V gene: TRBV12-3/TRBV12-4; CDR3 DNA: TGTGCCAGCACCCCGTCTGGGGCCAACGTCCTGACTTTC; CDR3 protein: CASTPSGANVLTF
J gene: TRBJ1-1; D gene: NA; clone size: NA; V gene: TRBV20-1; CDR3 DNA: TGCAGTGCTAGACGAGGGGGGGGCACTGAAGCTTTCTTT; CDR3 protein: CSARRGGGTEAFF
J gene: TRBJ1-5; D gene: NA; clone size: NA; V gene: TRBV6-5; CDR3 DNA: TGTGCCAGCAGACCTGCAGGGGTACGGGGCAATCAGCCCCAGCATTTT; CDR3 protein: CASRPAGVRGNQPQHF
J gene: TRBJ2-1; D gene: TRBD2; clone size: NA; V gene: TRBV12-3/TRBV12-4; CDR3 DNA: TGTGCCAGCAACCTATGGCTAGCGGGGCTCTACAATGAGCAGTTCTTC; CDR3 protein: CASNLWLAGLYNEQFF
J gene: TRBJ2-3; D gene: NA; clone size: NA; V gene: TRBV7-7; CDR3 DNA: TGTGCTAGCAGCTTTACCGACAGCCCGTCGGATACGCAGTATTTT; CDR3 protein: CASSFTDSPSDTQYF
J gene: TRBJ2-5; D gene: NA; clone size: few; V gene: TRBV7-2; CDR3 DNA: TGTGCCAGCAGCTTGTTATCCCGGGGCGGGCAGTACTTC; CDR3 protein: CASSLLSRGGQYF
J gene: TRBJ2-3; D gene: TRBD2; clone size: NA; V gene: TRBV7-9; CDR3 DNA: TGTGCCAGCAGCCATAGCGGGAGGGCCCCAGATACGCAGTATTTT; CDR3 protein: CASSHSGRAPDTQYF
J gene: TRBJ2-1; D gene: NA; clone size: NA; V gene: TRBV9; CDR3 DNA: TGTGCCAGCAGCGGGGGCAGTCTGGGCTCCTACAATGAGCAGTTCTTC; CDR3 protein: CASSGGSLGSYNEQFF
J gene: TRBJ2-2; D gene: NA; clone size: NA; V gene: TRBV9; CDR3 DNA: TGTGCCAGCAGGGGAGGCGGGGAGTTGTTTTTT; CDR3 protein: CASRGGGELFF
J gene: TRBJ2-3; D gene: NA; clone size: NA; V gene: TRBV7-3; CDR3 DNA: TGTGCCAGCAGCCCGGGAGAAGGCACAGATACGCAGTATTTT; CDR3 protein: CASSPGEGTDTQYF
J gene: TRBJ2-1; D gene: TRBD1; clone size: NA; V gene: TRBV7-9; CDR3 DNA: TGTGCCAGCAGCACAGGGGACAATGAGCAGTTCTTC; CDR3 protein: CASSTGDNEQFF
J gene: TRBJ2-1; D gene: TRBD2; clone size: NA; V gene: TRBV20-1; CDR3 DNA: TGCAGTGCTAGGAACCTAGCGGGCTCCTACAATGAGCAGTTCTTC; CDR3 protein: CSARNLAGSYNEQFF
J gene: TRBJ1-5; D gene: NA; clone size: NA; V gene: TRBV7-2; CDR3 DNA: TGTGCCAGCAGCTTAGGACAAAGAAGCAATCAGCCCCAGCATTTT; CDR3 protein: CASSLGQRSNQPQHF
J gene: TRBJ1-1; D gene: NA; clone size: once; V gene: TRBV6-5; CDR3 DNA: TGTGCCAGCAGCCTAGATGTCAGGGGTGAAGCTTTCTTT; CDR3 protein: CASSLDVRGEAFF
J gene: TRBJ2-3; D gene: NA; clone size: NA; V gene: TRBV5-5; CDR3 DNA: TGTGCCAGCAGCCACGCGGCCGGCACAGATACGCAGTATTTT; CDR3 protein: CASSHAAGTDTQYF
J gene: TRBJ2-4; D gene: NA; clone size: few; V gene: TRBV24-1; CDR3 DNA: TGTGCCACTGGACCTCGCGCCAAAAACATTCAGTACTTC; CDR3 protein: CATGPRAKNIQYF
J gene: TRBJ2-3; D gene: NA; clone size: NA; V gene: TRBV15; CDR3 DNA: TGTGCCACCAGCAGAGAGGCCGGGAAAGTCAGAGATACGCAGTATTTT; CDR3 protein: CATSREAGKVRDTQYF
J gene: TRBJ2-5; D gene: NA; clone size: few; V gene: TRBV20-1; CDR3 DNA: TGCAGTGCTACCCCTGGGCAGGCCGATACCTTAAGTTTGGAGACCCAGTACTTC; CDR3 protein: CSATPGQADTLSLETQYF
J gene: TRBJ2-2; D gene: NA; clone size: NA; V gene: TRBV7-2; CDR3 DNA: TGTGCCAGCAGACTCAACCGGGACCCGGCTCACGGGGAGCTGTTTTTT; CDR3 protein: CASRLNRDPAHGELFF
J gene: TRBJ2-5; D gene: TRBD2; clone size: NA; V gene: TRBV28; CDR3 DNA: TGTGCCAGCAGTCCCTTGAGCGGGAGCAAGAAGACCCAGTACTTC; CDR3 protein: CASSPLSGSKKTQYF
J gene: TRBJ2-7; D gene: NA; clone size: NA; V gene: TRBV29-1; CDR3 DNA: TGCAGCGTTGAAGATCCGACAGTCTCCTACGAGCAGTACTTC; CDR3 protein: CSVEDPTVSYEQYF
J gene: TRBJ2-3; D gene: NA; clone size: NA; V gene: TRBV6-6; CDR3 DNA: TGTGCCAGCAGCCTACACCGGACACTAAACACAGATACGCAGTATTTT; CDR3 protein: CASSLHRTLNTDTQYF
J gene: TRBJ2-3; D gene: NA; clone size: once; V gene: TRBV29-1; CDR3 DNA: TGCAGCGAAGGTCGGGACTCACATATCACAGATACGCAGTATTTT; CDR3 protein: CSEGRDSHITDTQYF
J gene: TRBJ2-1; D gene: TRBD1; clone size: NA; V gene: TRBV20-1; CDR3 DNA: TGCAGTGCTAGGGAGCCGGGACAGGCCTACAATGAGCAGTTCTTC; CDR3 protein: CSAREPGQAYNEQFF
J gene: TRBJ2-7; D gene: TRBD2; clone size: NA; V gene: TRBV5-1; CDR3 DNA: TGCGCCAGCAGCTTGGACGTGGGAGGGCACTACGAGCAGTACTTC; CDR3 protein: CASSLDVGGHYEQYF
J gene: TRBJ2-3; D gene: TRBD1; clone size: NA; V gene: TRBV5-6; CDR3 DNA: TGTGCCAGCAGCGCCCGACAGGGTTGGACAGATACGCAGTATTTT; CDR3 protein: CASSARQGWTDTQYF
J gene: TRBJ2-5; D gene: NA; clone size: few; V gene: TRBV7-9; CDR3 DNA: TGTGCCAGCAGCTCATCTCTATGGGGAGTGGAGCAGTACTTC; CDR3 protein: CASSSSLWGVEQYF
J gene: TRBJ2-1; D gene: NA; clone size: NA; V gene: TRBV13; CDR3 DNA: TGTGCCAGCAGCGCTCACGTGGGGGGCAGGGAGAATGAGCAGTTCTTC; CDR3 protein: CASSAHVGGRENEQFF
J gene: TRBJ2-7; D gene: NA; clone size: NA; V gene: TRBV6-6; CDR3 DNA: TGTGCCAGCAGCCCAAGAGTGGCGGCCTCCTCCTACGAGCAGTACTTC; CDR3 protein: CASSPRVAASSYEQYF
J gene: TRBJ1-2; D gene: NA; clone size: NA; V gene: TRBV6-6; CDR3 DNA: TGTGCAGAGGCCCCCGAGCCAAATGGCTACACCTTC; CDR3 protein: CAEAPEPNGYTF
J gene: TRBJ2-2; D gene: NA; clone size: NA; V gene: TRBV12-1; CDR3 DNA: TGTGCCAGCAGCTGGACTCCGGGACTTAACACCGGGGAGCTGTTTTTT; CDR3 protein: CASSWTPGLNTGELFF
J gene: TRBJ2-1; D gene: TRBD2; clone size: NA; V gene: TRBV9; CDR3 DNA: TGTGCCAGCAGCGCCTTTGCGGGAGGGGCGGGCAATGAGCAGTTCTTC; CDR3 protein: CASSAFAGGAGNEQFF